The source of this T cell receptor beta chain is a study of CD8+ T cells in alopecia areata. Study-level findings and limits: Only a single nonresponder existed, so baseline CD8+ expansion links stay unclear. There were many expanded lesional clones persisting in scalp and blood during tofacitinib.

Extracted RNA was reverse transcribed, and the resulting cDNA served as sequencing template. Profiled with immunoSEQ multiplex PCR; TCRdb holds only in-frame clones, not every one. This sample has 180,000 or so clones, with around 49% found just once. Described treatment: oral pan-JAK inhibitor, 5-10 mg twice daily. It was from alopecia areata patients that lesional scalp punch biopsies and peripheral blood were collected. Losses at the gene ends were 4 bases for V and 3 bases for J; bases not matched to a gene: 3. The CDR3 has 13 residues. Germline V CDR1 and CDR2: SEHNR, FQNEAQ (reference sequence). This clone was picked up a small number of times. What it binds is unknown.

This sequence originates from a human donor with alopecia areata. The sample here was CD8+ T cells sorted from blood, taken at week 52, from a patient treated with tofacitinib. The J gene is TRBJ2-7, the V gene TRBV7-9; 7 bases line up with TRBD1. CDR3: CASSYGTDYEQYF. In nucleotides, the CDR3 is TGTGCCAGCAGCTACGGGACAGACTACGAGCAGTACTTC. Based on the CDR3 plus reference TRBV7-9 and TRBJ2-7, the full variable domain is DTGVSQNPRHKITKRGQNVTFRCDPISEHNRLYWYRQTLGQGPEFLTYFQNEAQLEKSRLLSDRFSAERPKGSFSTLEIQRTEQGDSAMYLCASSYGTDYEQYFGPGTRLTVT.